Sequencing of this TCR beta chain was carried out in a study of monozygotic twins with inflammatory bowel disease. A roughly 2.5 ml blood sample was drawn per donor. TCRdb processed the 5' RACE reads again and assigns one entry to each CDR3 protein, with no DNA. The sample yields 70,000 to 95,000 distinct CDR3 sequences, of which the top ten take up approximately 7%. The CDR3 covers 15 residues. Germline V lookup: CDR1 SGHNT, CDR2 YYREEE (reference sequence). The TCR sequence derives from a human donor with ulcerative colitis or Crohn's disease, or a healthy co-twin of an affected twin (not recorded which). The chain joins TRBV5-4 to TRBJ2-2; TCRdb calls TRBD1, which cannot be checked without DNA. Sequences were obtained from blood. CDR3 loop: CASSSRTGSSGELFF.